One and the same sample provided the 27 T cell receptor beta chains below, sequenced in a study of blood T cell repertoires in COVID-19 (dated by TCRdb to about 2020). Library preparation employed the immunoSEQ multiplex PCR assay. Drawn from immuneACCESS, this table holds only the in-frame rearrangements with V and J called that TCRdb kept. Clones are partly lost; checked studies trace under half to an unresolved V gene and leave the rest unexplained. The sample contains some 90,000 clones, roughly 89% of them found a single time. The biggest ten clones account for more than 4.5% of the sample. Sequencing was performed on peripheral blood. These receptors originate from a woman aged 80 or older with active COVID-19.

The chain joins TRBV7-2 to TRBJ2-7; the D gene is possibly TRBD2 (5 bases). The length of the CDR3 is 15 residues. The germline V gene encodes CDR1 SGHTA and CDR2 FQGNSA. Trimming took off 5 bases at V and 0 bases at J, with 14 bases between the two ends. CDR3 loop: CASSRTGASSYEQYF. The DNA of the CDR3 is TGTGCCAGCAGCCGGACTGGAGCCAGCTCCTACGAGCAGTACTTC.

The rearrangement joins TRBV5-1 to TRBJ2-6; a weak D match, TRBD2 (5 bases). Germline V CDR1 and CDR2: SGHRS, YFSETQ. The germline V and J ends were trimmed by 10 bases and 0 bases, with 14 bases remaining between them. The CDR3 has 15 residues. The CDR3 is CAVAVGDSGANVLTF. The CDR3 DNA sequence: TGCGCCGTAGCCGTCGGGGACTCTGGGGCCAACGTCCTGACTTTC. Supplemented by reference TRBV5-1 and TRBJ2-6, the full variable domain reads KAGVTQTPRYLIKTRGQQVTLSCSPISGHRSVSWYQQTPGQGLQFLFEYFSETQRNKGNFPGRFSGRQFSNSRSEMNVSTLELGDSALYLCAVAVGDSGANVLTFGAGSRLTVL.

This CDR3 reads CASSPGTVITDTQYF. In nucleotides, the CDR3 is TGTGCCAGCAGCCCGGGGACAGTAATCACAGATACGCAGTATTTT. The chain employs TRBV7-9 and TRBJ2-3; the match to TRBD1 covers 7 bases. The germline V gene encodes CDR1 SEHNR and CDR2 FQNEAQ (reference sequence). The trim removed 5 bases at V and 2 bases at J, leaving 7 bases unmatched. This CDR3 is 15 amino acids long.

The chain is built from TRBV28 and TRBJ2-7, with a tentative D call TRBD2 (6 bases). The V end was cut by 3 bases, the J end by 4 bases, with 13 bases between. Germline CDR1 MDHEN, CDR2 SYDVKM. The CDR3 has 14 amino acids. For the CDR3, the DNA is TGTGCCAGCAGTTTTTTGGCGGGAATTTACGAGCAGTACTTC. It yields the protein CASSFLAGIYEQYF.

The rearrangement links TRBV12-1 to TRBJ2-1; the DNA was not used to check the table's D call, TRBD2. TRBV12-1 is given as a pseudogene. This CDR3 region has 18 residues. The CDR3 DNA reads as TGTGCCAGCAGCTTTTCGTGTCGTGCTAGCGGGAGCCACAATGAGCAGTTCTTC. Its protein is CASSFSCRASGSHNEQFF.

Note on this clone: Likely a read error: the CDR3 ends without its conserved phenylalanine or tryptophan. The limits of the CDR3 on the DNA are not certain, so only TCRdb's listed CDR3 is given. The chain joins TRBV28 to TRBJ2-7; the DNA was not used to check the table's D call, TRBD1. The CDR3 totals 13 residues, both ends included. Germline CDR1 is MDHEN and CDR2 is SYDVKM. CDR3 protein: CARVRGAGADLNS.

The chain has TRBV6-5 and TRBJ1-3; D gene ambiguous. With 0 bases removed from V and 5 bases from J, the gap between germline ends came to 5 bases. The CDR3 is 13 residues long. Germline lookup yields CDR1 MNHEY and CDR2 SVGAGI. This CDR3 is CASSYSSRNTIYF. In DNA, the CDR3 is TGTGCCAGCAGTTACTCGAGCAGAAACACCATATATTTT.

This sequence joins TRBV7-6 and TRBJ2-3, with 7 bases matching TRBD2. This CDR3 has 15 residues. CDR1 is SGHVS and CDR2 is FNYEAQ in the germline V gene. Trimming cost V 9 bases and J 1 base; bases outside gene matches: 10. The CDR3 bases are TGTGCCAGTTCGGCGGGAGAGTTCCGCACAGATACGCAGTATTTT. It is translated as CASSAGEFRTDTQYF.

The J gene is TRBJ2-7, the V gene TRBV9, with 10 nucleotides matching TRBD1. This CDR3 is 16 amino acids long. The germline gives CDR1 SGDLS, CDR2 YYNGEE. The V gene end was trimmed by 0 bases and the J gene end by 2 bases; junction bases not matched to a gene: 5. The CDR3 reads CASSVDAGQGAYEQYF. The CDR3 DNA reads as TGTGCCAGCAGCGTAGACGCTGGACAGGGGGCCTACGAGCAGTACTTC.

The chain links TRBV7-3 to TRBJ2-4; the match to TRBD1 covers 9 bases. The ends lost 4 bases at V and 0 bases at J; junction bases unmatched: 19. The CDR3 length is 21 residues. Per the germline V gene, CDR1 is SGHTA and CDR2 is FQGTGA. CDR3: CASSSHGGTGTKILAKNIQYF. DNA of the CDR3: TGTGCCAGCAGCTCCCACGGAGGGACAGGGACTAAAATACTAGCCAAAAACATTCAGTACTTC.

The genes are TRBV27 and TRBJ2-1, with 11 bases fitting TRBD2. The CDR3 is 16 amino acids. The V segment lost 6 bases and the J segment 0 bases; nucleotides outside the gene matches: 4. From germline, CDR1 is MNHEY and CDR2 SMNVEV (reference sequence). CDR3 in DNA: TGTGCCAGCAGCCTTAGCGGGAGGGCCTCCTACAATGAGCAGTTCTTC. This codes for CASSLSGRASYNEQFF.

DNA for the CDR3: TGTGCCAGCAGTTTCAGCCTAGCGCCGTCGATGACCCAGTACTTC. It is translated as CASSFSLAPSMTQYF. This chain uses TRBV28 with TRBJ2-5, with a possible D match to TRBD2 (6 bases). Looked up from germline, CDR1 is MDHEN and CDR2 is SYDVKM. Trimming shortened V by 3 bases and J by 7 bases, and 18 bases separated the two germline ends. This CDR3 region has 15 residues.

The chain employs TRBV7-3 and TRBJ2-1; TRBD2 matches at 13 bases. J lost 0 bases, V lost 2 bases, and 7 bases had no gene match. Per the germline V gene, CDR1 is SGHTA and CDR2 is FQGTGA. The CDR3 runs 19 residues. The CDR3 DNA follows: TGTGCCAGCAGCTTAGAGACTAGCGGGAGGATAACCTCCTACAATGAGCAGTTCTTC. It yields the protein CASSLETSGRITSYNEQFF.

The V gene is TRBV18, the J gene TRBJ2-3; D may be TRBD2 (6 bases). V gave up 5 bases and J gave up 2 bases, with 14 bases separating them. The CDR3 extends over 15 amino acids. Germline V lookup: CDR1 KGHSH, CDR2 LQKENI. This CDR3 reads CASSFWGGNTDTQYF. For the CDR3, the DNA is TGTGCCAGCTCATTCTGGGGCGGGAACACAGATACGCAGTATTTT. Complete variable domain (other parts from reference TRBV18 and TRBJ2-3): NAGVMQNPRHLVRRRGQEARLRCSPMKGHSHVYWYRQLPEEGLKFMVYLQKENIIDESGMPKERFSAEFPKEGPSILRIQQVVRGDSAAYFCASSFWGGNTDTQYFGPGTRLTVL.

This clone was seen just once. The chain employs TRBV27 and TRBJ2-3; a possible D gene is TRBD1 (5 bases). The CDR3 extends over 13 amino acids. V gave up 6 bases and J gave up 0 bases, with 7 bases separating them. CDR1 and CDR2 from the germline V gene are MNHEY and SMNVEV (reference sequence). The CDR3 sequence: CASRRQSTDTQYF. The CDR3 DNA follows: TGTGCCAGCAGGCGACAGAGCACAGATACGCAGTATTTT.

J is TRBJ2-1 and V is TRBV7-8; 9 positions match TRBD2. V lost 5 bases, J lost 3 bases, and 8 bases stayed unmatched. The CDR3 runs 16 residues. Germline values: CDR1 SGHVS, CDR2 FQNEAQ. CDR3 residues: CASSPVAGEVYNEQFF. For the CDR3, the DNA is TGTGCCAGCAGCCCCGTAGCGGGAGAGGTCTACAATGAGCAGTTCTTC.

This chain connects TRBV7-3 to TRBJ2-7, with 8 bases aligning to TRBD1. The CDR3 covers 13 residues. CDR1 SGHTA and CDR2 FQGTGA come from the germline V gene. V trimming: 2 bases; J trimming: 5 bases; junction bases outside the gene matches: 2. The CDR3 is CASSLGRGHEQYF. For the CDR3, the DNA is TGTGCCAGCAGCTTAGGCAGGGGGCACGAGCAGTACTTC.

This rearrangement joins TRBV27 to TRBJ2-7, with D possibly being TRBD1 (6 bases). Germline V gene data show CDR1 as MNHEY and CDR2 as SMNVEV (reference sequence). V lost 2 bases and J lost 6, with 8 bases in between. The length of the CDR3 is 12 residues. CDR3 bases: TGTGCCAGCAGTTTAACAGGGTCCGAGCAGTACTTC. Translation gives CASSLTGSEQYF.

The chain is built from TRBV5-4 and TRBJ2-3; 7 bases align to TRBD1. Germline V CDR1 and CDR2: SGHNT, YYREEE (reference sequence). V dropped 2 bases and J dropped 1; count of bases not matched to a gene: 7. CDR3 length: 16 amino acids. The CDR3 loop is CASSFRLQGGTDTQYF. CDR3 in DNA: TGTGCCAGCAGCTTCCGATTGCAGGGGGGCACAGATACGCAGTATTTT.

The CDR3 DNA follows: TGTGCCAGCAGTTACCCGGACAGGGGGCGGGTGAACACTGAAGCTTTCTTT. Encoded protein: CASSYPDRGRVNTEAFF. The rearrangement joins TRBV6-2 or TRBV6-3 to TRBJ1-1; 11 nucleotides match TRBD1. Losses at the gene ends were 2 bases for V and 0 bases for J; bases not matched to a gene: 5. CDR3 length: 17 residues. Germline V gene sequence: CDR1 MNHEY, CDR2 SVGEGT.

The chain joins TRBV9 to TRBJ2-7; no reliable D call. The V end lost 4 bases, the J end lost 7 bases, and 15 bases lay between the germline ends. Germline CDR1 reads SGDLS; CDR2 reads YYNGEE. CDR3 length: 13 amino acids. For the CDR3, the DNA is TGTGCCAGCAGCTCTCATCAAAAGGAGGAGCAGTACTTC. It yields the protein CASSSHQKEEQYF.

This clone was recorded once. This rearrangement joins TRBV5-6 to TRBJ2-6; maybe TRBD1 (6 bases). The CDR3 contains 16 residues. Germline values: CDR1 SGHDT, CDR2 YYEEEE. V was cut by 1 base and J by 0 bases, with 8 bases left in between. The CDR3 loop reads CASSLFRGSGANVLTF. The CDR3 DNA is TGTGCCAGCAGCTTGTTCAGGGGCTCTGGGGCCAACGTCCTGACTTTC. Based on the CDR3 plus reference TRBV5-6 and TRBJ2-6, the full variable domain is DAGVTQSPTHLIKTRGQQVTLRCSPKSGHDTVSWYQQALGQGPQFIFQYYEEEERQRGNFPDRFSGHQFPNYSSELNVNALLLGDSALYLCASSLFRGSGANVLTFGAGSRLTVL.

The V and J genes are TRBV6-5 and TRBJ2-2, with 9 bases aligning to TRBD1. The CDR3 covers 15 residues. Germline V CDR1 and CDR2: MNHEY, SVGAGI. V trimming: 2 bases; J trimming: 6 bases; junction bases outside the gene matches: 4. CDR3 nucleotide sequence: TGTGCCAGCAGTTACGCCGGACAGGGGTCCGGGGAGCTGTTTTTT. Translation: CASSYAGQGSGELFF.

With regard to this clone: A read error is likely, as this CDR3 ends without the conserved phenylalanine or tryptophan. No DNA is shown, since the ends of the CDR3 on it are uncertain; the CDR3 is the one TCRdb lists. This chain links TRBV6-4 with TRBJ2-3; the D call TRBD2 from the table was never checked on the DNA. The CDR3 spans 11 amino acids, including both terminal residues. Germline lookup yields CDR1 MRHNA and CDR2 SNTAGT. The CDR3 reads CASSDGLVGGI.

The DNA for the CDR3 is TGTGCCAGCAGCACTGGAACTAGCGGGAGGGCCGACAATGAGCAGTTCTTC. This encodes CASSTGTSGRADNEQFF. J is TRBJ2-1 and V is TRBV21-1; TRBD2, the table's D call, lacks a check against the DNA. TRBV21-1 is described as a pseudogene. The CDR3 sequence is 17 residues long.

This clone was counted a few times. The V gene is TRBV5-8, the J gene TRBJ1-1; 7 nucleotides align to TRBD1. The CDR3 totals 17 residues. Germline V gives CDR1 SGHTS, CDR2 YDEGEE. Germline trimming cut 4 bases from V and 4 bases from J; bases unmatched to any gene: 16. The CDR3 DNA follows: TGTGCCAGCAGCCGTCAGGGACAGCAAACCATGGGCACTGAAGCTTTCTTT. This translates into CASSRQGQQTMGTEAFF.

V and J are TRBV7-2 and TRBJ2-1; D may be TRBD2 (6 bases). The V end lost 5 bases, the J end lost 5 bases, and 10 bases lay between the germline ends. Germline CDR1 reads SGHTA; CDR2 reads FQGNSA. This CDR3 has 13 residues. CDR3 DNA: TGTGCCAGCAGCCGGGAGCTTGACAATGAGCAGTTCTTC. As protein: CASSRELDNEQFF.